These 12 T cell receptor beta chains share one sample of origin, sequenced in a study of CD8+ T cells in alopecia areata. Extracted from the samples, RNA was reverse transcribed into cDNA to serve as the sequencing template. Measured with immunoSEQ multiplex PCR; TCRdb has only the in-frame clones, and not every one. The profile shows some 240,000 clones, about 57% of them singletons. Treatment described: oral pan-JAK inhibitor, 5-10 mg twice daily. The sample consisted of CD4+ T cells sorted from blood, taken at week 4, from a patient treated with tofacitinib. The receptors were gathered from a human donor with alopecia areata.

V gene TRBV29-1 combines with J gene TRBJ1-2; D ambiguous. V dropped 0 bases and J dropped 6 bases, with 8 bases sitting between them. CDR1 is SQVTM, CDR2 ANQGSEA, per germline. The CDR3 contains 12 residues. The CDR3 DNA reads TGCAGCGTTGAAGATGGGTGGGATGGCTACACCTTC. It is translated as CSVEDGWDGYTF.

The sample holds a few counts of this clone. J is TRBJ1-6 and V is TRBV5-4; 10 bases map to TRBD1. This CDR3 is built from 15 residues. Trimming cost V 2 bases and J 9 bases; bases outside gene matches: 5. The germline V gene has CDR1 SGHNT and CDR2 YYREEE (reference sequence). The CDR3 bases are TGTGCCAGCAGCTTTCCGGGACAGGGGACTTCACCCCTCCACTTT. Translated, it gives CASSFPGQGTSPLHF. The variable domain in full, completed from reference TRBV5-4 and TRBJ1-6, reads ETGVTQSPTHLIKTRGQQVTLRCSSQSGHNTVSWYQQALGQGPQFIFQYYREEENGRGNFPPRFSGLQFPNYSSELNVNALELDDSALYLCASSFPGQGTSPLHFGNGTRLTVT.

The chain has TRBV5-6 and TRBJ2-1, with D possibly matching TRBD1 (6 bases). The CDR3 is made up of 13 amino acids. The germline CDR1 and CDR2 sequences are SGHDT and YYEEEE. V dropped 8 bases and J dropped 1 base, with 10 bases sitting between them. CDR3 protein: CASSGVSYNEQFF. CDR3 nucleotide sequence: TGTGCCAGTTCAGGGGTGTCCTACAATGAGCAGTTCTTC.

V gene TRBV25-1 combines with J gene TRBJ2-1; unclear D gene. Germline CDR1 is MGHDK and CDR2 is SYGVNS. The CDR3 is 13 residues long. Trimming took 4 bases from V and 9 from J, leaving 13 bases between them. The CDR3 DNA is TGTGCCAGCAGTGGAAGGGCACTCAGTGAGCAGTTCTTC. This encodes CASSGRALSEQFF.

CDR3 coding DNA: TGTGCCAGCAGCCTTATTGCTAGCGGGGGGCCGTATTTT. Its translation: CASSLIASGGPYF. This chain joins TRBV7-2 and TRBJ2-3; 11 bases are shared with TRBD2. CDR3 length equals 13 residues. Losses at the gene ends were 5 bases for V and 14 bases for J; bases not matched to a gene: 9. The germline gives CDR1 SGHTA, CDR2 FQGNSA.

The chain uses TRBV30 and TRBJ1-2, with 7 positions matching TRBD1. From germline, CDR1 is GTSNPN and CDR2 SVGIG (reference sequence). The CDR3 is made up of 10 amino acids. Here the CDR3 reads CAGGRRNYTF. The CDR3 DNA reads TGTGCAGGGGGCCGAAGGAACTACACCTTC.

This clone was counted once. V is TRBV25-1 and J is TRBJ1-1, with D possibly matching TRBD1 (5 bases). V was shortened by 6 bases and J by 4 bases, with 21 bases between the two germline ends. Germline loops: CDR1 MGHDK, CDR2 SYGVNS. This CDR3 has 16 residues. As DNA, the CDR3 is TGTGCCAGCAGAAGGACGGGACTCAGTTCGGTCACTGAAGCTTTCTTT. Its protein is CASRRTGLSSVTEAFF.

DNA for the CDR3: TGTGCCAGCAGTCCTAGCAACTACAATGAGCAGTTCTTC. It encodes CASSPSNYNEQFF. The chain recombines TRBV11-2 with TRBJ2-1; D is perhaps TRBD2 (5 bases). The CDR3 covers 13 residues. Between the trimmed V and J ends, which lost 6 bases and 3 bases, there was a span of 9 bases. From germline, CDR1 is SGHAT and CDR2 FQNNGV. Full variable domain (remainder filled in from reference TRBV11-2 and TRBJ2-1): EAGVAQSPRYKIIEKRQSVAFWCNPISGHATLYWYQQILGQGPKLLIQFQNNGVVDDSQLPKDRFSAERLKGVDSTLKIQPAKLEDSAVYLCASSPSNYNEQFFGPGTRLTVL.

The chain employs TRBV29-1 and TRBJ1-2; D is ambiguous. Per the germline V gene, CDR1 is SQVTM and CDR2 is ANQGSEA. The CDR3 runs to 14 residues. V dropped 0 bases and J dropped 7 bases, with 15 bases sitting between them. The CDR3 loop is CSVEDRGRLGGYTF. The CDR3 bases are TGCAGCGTTGAAGACCGCGGGAGGCTGGGTGGCTACACCTTC.

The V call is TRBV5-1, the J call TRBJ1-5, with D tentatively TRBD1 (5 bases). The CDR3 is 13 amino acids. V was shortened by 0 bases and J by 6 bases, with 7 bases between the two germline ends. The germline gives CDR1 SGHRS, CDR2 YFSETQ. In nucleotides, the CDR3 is TGCGCCAGCAGCTTGGGGGACGGTCAGCCCCAGCATTTT. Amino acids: CASSLGDGQPQHF. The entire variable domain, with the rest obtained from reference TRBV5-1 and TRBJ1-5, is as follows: KAGVTQTPRYLIKTRGQQVTLSCSPISGHRSVSWYQQTPGQGLQFLFEYFSETQRNKGNFPGRFSGRQFSNSRSEMNVSTLELGDSALYLCASSLGDGQPQHFGDGTRLSIL.

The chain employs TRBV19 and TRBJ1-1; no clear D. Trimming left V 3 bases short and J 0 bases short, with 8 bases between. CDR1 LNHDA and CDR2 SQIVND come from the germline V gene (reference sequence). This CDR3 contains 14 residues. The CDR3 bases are TGTGCCAGTAGTATGAGAGAATTGAACACTGAAGCTTTCTTT. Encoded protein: CASSMRELNTEAFF.

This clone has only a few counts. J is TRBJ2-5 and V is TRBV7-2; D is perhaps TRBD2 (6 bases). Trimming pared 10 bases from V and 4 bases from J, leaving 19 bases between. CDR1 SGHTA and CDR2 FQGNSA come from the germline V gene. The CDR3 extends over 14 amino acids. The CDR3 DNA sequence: TGTGCCACCACCCCGCAAGCGGGTGTAGAGACCCAGTACTTC. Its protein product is CATTPQAGVETQYF.